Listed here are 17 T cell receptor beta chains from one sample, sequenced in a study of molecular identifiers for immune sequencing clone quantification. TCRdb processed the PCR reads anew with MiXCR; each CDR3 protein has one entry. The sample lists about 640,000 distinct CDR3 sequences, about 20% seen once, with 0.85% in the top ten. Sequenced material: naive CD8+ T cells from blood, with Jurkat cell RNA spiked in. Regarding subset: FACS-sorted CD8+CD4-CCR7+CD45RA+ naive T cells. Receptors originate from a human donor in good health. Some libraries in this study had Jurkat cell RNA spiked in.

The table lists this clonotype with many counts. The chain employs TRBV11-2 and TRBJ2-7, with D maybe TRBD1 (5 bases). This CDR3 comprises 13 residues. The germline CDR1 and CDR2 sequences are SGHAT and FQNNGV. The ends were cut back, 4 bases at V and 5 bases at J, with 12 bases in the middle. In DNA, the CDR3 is TGTGCCAGCAGCTACGACAGTCCCCACGAGCAGTACTTC. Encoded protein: CASSYDSPHEQYF.

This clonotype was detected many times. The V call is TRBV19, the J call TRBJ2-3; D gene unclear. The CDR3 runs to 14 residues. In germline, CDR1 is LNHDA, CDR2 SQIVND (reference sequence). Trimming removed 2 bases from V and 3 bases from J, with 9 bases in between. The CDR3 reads CASSIRQQTDTQYF. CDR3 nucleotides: TGTGCCAGTAGTATACGTCAACAAACAGATACGCAGTATTTT.

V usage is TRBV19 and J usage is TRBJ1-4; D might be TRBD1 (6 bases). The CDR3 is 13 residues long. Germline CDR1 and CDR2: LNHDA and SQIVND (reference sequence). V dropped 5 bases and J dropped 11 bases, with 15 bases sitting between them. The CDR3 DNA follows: TGTGCCAGTAGTCTACAGGGTGGTTCGAAACTGTTTTTT. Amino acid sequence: CASSLQGGSKLFF.

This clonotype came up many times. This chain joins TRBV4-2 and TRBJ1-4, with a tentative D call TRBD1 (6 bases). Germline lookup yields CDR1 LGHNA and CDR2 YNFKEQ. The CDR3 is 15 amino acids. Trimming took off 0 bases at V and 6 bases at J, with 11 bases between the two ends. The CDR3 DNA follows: TGTGCCAGCAGCCAAGACTGGGGGCGAGATGAAAAACTGTTTTTT. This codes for CASSQDWGRDEKLFF.

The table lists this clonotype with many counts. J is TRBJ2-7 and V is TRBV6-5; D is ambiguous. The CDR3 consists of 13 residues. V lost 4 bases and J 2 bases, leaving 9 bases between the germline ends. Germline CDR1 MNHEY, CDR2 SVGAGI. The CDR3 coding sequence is TGTGCCAGCAGTTTTGCCAAGACCTACGAGCAGTACTTC. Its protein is CASSFAKTYEQYF.

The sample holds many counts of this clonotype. The CDR3 sequence: CASSLAFGTDTQYF. The CDR3 nucleotides read TGTGCCAGCAGTTTAGCGTTCGGCACAGATACGCAGTATTTT. The rearrangement uses TRBV27 and TRBJ2-3; D not resolved. CDR1 MNHEY and CDR2 SMNVEV come from the germline V gene (reference sequence). This CDR3 is built from 14 residues. Between the trimmed V and J ends, which lost 2 bases and 1 base, there was a span of 7 bases.

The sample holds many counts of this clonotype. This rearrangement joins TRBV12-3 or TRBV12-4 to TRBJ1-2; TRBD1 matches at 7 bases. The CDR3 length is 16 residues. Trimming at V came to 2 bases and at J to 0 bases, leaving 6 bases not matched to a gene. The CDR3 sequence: CASSLMRQGTNYGYTF. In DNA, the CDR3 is TGTGCCAGCAGTTTAATGAGACAGGGCACTAACTATGGCTACACCTTC.

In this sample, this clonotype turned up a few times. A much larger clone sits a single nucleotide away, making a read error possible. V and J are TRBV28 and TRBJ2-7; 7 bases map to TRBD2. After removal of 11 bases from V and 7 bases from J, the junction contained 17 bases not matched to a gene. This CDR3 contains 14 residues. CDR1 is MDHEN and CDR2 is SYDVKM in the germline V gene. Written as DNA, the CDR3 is TGTGCCTCCGATAGGACGTCGGCCGGGAGGGAGCAGTACTTC. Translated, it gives CASDRTSAGREQYF.

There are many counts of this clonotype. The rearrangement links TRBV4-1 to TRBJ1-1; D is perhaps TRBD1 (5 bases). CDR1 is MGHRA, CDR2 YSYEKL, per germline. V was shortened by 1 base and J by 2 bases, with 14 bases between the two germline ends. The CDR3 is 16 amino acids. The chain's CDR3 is CASSQAVGGGNTEAFF. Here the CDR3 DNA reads TGCGCCAGCAGCCAAGCGGTGGGGGGAGGAAACACTGAAGCTTTCTTT.

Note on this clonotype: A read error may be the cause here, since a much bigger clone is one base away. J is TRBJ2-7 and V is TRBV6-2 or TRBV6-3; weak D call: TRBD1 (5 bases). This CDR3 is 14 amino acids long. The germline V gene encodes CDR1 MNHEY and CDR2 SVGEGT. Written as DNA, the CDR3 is TGTGCCAGCACCCCGCAGGGCAACTCCTACGAGCAGCACTTC. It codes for CASTPQGNSYEQHF.

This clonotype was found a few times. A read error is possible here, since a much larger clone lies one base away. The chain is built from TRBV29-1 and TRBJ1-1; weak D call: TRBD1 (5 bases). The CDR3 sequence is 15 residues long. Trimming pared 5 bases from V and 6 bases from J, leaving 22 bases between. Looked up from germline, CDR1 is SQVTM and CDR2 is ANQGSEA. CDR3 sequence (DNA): TGCAGCGTTTGGGGGGGGGGAATACTCAACGCTGAAGCTTTCTTT. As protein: CSVWGGGILNAEAFF.

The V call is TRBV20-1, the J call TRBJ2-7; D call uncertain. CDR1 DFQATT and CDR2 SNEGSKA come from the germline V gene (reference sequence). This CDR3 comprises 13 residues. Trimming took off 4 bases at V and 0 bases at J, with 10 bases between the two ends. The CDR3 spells CSAIPRSSYEQYF. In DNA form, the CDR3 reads TGCAGTGCTATCCCTAGGTCCTCCTACGAGCAGTACTTC.

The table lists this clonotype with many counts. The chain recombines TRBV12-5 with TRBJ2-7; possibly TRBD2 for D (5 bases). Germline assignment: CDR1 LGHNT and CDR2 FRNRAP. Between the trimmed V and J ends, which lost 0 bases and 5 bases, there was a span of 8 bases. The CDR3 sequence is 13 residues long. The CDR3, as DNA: TGTGCTAGTGGTTTGGTTGAGAGGGACGAGCAGTACTTC. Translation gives CASGLVERDEQYF.

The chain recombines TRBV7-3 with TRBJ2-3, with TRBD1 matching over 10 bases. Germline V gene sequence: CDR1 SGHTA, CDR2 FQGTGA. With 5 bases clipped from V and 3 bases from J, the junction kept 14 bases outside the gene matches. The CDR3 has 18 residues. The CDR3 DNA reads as TGTGCCAGCAGCCCGGGACAGGGGAAATATAACGGAACAGATACGCAGTATTTT. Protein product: CASSPGQGKYNGTDTQYF.

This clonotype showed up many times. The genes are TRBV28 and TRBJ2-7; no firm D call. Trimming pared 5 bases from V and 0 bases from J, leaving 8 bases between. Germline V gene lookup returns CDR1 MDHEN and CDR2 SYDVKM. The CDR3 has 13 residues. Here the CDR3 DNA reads TGTGCCAGCAGTCCTGTAAGCTCCTACGAGCAGTACTTC. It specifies CASSPVSSYEQYF.

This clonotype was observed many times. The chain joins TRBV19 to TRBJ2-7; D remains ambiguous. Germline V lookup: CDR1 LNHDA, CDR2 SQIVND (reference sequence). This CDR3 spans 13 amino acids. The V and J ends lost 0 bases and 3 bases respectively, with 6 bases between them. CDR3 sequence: CASSIEIYYEQYF. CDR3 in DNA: TGTGCCAGTAGTATAGAGATCTACTACGAGCAGTACTTC.

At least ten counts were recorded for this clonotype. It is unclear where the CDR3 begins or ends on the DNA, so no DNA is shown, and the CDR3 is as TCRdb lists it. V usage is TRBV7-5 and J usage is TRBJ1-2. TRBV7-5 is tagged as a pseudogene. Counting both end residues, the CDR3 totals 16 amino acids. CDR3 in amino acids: CISVPEASQTNYGYTF.